Listed below are T cell receptor beta chains from one sample, sequenced in a study of pediatric ulcerative colitis. TCRdb keeps only in-frame clones here, not all; method: immunoSEQ multiplex PCR. The sample carries about 37,000 clones, about 75% recorded once. The sample was gut tissue. All receptors come from a boy aged 5-17 years with severe ulcerative colitis. Each CDR3 is given with its conserved first and last residue. D genes are given only for firm matches. Size is omitted from some rows. Given values are once, few, many or a class for expanded clones.

j_call,v_call,clone_size,d_call,cdr3_nt,cdr3_aa
TRBJ1-2,TRBV11-2,NA,TRBD1,TGTGCCAGCAGCTTAGACCCGGGACAGGGGTTCGCTGGCTACACCTTC,CASSLDPGQGFAGYTF
TRBJ1-2,TRBV15,NA,NA,TGTGCCACCAGCGGGGCAGGCTATGGCTACACCTTC,CATSGAGYGYTF
TRBJ2-3,TRBV5-8,NA,NA,TGTGCCAGCAGCTTCCGTGGGGCCGCTATAGTAATGCAGTATTTT,CASSFRGAAIVMQYF
TRBJ1-2,TRBV11-3,NA,NA,TGTGCCAGCAGCTTAGATCTCAGAGGGGGTCTTAACTATGGCTACACCTTC,CASSLDLRGGLNYGYTF
TRBJ2-7,TRBV7-2,few,TRBD1,TGTGCCAGCAGCCCCCTGGGGACAGTCTACGAGCAGTACTTC,CASSPLGTVYEQYF
TRBJ2-7,TRBV19,NA,TRBD1,TGTGCCAGCCAGGGACAGGGGGCCTACGAGCAGTACTTC,CASQGQGAYEQYF
TRBJ1-2,TRBV6-5,once,NA,TGTGCCAGCAGCCTTCGAGGGTACTATGGCTACACCTTC,CASSLRGYYGYTF
TRBJ1-4,TRBV6-5,NA,NA,TGTGCCAGCCAACTCGCAACTAATGAAAAACTGTTTTTT,CASQLATNEKLFF
TRBJ2-3,TRBV12-5,NA,NA,TGTGCTAGTGGATTGGCAGATACGCAGTATTTT,CASGLADTQYF
TRBJ2-7,TRBV4-1,NA,NA,TGCGCCAGCAGCCAGGCGAAGGGCTACGAGCAGTACTTC,CASSQAKGYEQYF
TRBJ1-2,TRBV2,NA,TRBD1,TGTGCCAGCAGAAAAGACAGGGCGGGCGACTATGGCTACACCTTC,CASRKDRAGDYGYTF
TRBJ2-6,TRBV7-2,NA,NA,TGTGCCAGCAGCCCTACAGGTGGGGCCAACGTCCTGACTTTC,CASSPTGGANVLTF
TRBJ2-3,TRBV5-8,once,TRBD1,TGTGCCAGCAGCGATGACAGGGGAACTAGCACAGATACGCAGTATTTT,CASSDDRGTSTDTQYF
TRBJ1-5,TRBV9,NA,TRBD1,TGTGCCAGCAGCGTTGACAGGGACGGTCAGCCCCAGCATTTT,CASSVDRDGQPQHF
TRBJ2-3,TRBV7-2,NA,NA,TGTGCCAGCAGCTTAGTTGGGGGGGCCGCAGATACGCAGTATTTT,CASSLVGGAADTQYF
TRBJ1-2,TRBV6-1,NA,NA,TGTGCCAGCAGTGAAGCGGGGTCGGCTGGACTCTATGGCTACACCTTC,CASSEAGSAGLYGYTF
TRBJ1-2,TRBV5-8,NA,NA,TGTGCCAGCAGCTTGGACGGTGGCTATGGCTACACCTTC,CASSLDGGYGYTF
TRBJ2-7,TRBV6-5,once,NA,TGTGCCAGCAGCACCCGGACGGCCTCCTACGAGCAGTACTTC,CASSTRTASYEQYF
TRBJ1-5,TRBV6-5,NA,NA,TGTGCCAGCAGTTTTGCTACAGGCGCCCAGCCCCAGCATTTT,CASSFATGAQPQHF
TRBJ1-1,TRBV10-3,NA,TRBD1,TGTGCCATCAGCGGCCCCGTGGCAGGGGGCACTGAAGCTTTCTTT,CAISGPVAGGTEAFF
TRBJ2-5,TRBV25-1,few,NA,TGTGCCAGCATGGAAGAGACCCAGTACTTC,CASMEETQYF
TRBJ1-5,TRBV4-1,few,NA,TGCGCCAGCAGCCAAGATCAAGGTCAGCCCCAGCATTTT,CASSQDQGQPQHF
TRBJ2-1,TRBV7-3,NA,NA,TGTGCCAGCAGCCCCCTCTCCTACAATGAGCAGTTCTTC,CASSPLSYNEQFF
TRBJ1-2,TRBV6-5,once,NA,TGTGCCAGCAGCTACACCTGGACCGGCTATGGCTACACCTTC,CASSYTWTGYGYTF
TRBJ1-1,TRBV5-1,few,NA,TGCGCCAGCAACGGAGGCGTGAACACTGAAGCTTTCTTT,CASNGGVNTEAFF